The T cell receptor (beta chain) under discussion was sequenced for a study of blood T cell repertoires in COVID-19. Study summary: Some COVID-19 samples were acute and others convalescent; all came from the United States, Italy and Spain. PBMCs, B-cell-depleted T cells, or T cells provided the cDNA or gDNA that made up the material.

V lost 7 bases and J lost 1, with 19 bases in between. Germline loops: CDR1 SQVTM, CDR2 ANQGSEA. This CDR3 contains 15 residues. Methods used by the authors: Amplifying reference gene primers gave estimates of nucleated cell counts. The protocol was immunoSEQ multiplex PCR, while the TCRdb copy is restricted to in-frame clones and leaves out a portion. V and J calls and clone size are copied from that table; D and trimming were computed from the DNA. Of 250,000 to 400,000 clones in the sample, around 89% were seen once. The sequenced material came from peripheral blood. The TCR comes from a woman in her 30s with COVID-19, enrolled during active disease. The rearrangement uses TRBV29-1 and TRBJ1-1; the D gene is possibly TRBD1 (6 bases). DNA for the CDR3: TGCAGCGCTTACAAGAGGGGACATGGGAACACTGAAGCTTTCTTT. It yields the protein CSAYKRGHGNTEAFF.